These 9 T cell receptor beta chains came from one sample sequenced in a study of Ad26.COV2.S vaccination and SARS-CoV-2 variants. Documented treatment: 19 received Ad26.COV2.S at low or high dose, single or two shots; a few received placebo; per-sample allocation not given. Each sample was drawn 63 days after the first injection (of vaccine or placebo). Only in-frame clones appear in the TCRdb table, and some are missing; sequencing was by immunoSEQ multiplex PCR. The sample holds roughly 500,000 clones, 80% to 90% seen once. The sequencing here drew on peripheral blood, taken in a trial of Ad26.COV2.S vaccine versus placebo. The receptors were sampled from a person aged 18 to 65 who received the Ad26.COV2.S COVID-19 vaccine or a placebo.

The chain combines TRBV7-2 with TRBJ1-2; 7 nucleotides agree with TRBD1. The CDR3 sequence is 12 residues long. Germline CDR1 and CDR2: SGHTA and FQGNSA. The trim removed 5 bases at V and 5 bases at J, leaving 2 bases unmatched. The CDR3 coding sequence is TGTGCCAGCAGCCGACAGGGATATGGCTACACCTTC. It specifies CASSRQGYGYTF.

This clone was seen only once. This chain connects TRBV5-6 to TRBJ2-1; perhaps TRBD2 as D (5 bases). This CDR3 comprises 14 residues. V lost 4 bases, J lost 0 bases, and 8 bases lay in between. CDR1 is SGHDT and CDR2 is YYEEEE in the germline V gene. CDR3 region: CASSGLSSYNEQFF. The CDR3 DNA reads as TGTGCCAGCAGCGGACTGTCCTCCTACAATGAGCAGTTCTTC.

This clone appeared a few times. The genes are TRBV5-6 and TRBJ2-3; 12 bases fit TRBD2. Germline V gene sequence: CDR1 SGHDT, CDR2 YYEEEE. J gave up 8 bases and V 4 bases, and 5 bases lay outside the gene matches. There are 14 residues in the CDR3. The CDR3, as DNA: TGTGCCAGCAGCCTGGGACTAGCGGGTGGTACGCAGTATTTT. Translating gives CASSLGLAGGTQYF.

The chain recombines TRBV27 with TRBJ2-2, with D possibly called TRBD1 or TRBD2 (7 bases each). Germline CDR1 MNHEY, CDR2 SMNVEV (reference sequence). Between the trimmed V and J ends, which lost 3 bases and 4 bases, there was a span of 9 bases. The CDR3 runs 14 residues. The CDR3: CASSFRGGTGELFF. Here the CDR3 DNA reads TGTGCCAGCAGTTTCAGGGGGGGCACCGGGGAGCTGTTTTTT.

Only one count was recorded for this clone. The chain joins TRBV5-5 to TRBJ1-2; D not certain. The V and J ends lost 1 base and 3 bases respectively, with 25 bases between them. This CDR3 has 19 residues. The germline gives CDR1 SGHKS, CDR2 YYEKEE (reference sequence). CDR3 DNA: TGTGCCAGCAGCTTGCCAGATTGGACGGTCCGGGCCGACTACTATGGCTACACCTTC. The encoded protein is CASSLPDWTVRADYYGYTF. The full variable domain, its missing parts supplied by reference TRBV5-5 and TRBJ1-2, is DAGVTQSPTHLIKTRGQQVTLRCSPISGHKSVSWYQQVLGQGPQFIFQYYEKEERGRGNFPDRFSARQFPNYSSELNVNALLLGDSALYLCASSLPDWTVRADYYGYTFGSGTRLTVV.

In this sample, this clone turned up a few times. The J gene is TRBJ1-5, the V gene TRBV6-2 or TRBV6-3; 7 bases line up with TRBD1. The germline V gene encodes CDR1 MNHEY and CDR2 SVGEGT. Germline trimming cut 1 base from V and 0 bases from J; bases unmatched to any gene: 6. The CDR3 consists of 17 residues. This CDR3 reads CASSYYRGKISNQPQHF. The CDR3 DNA reads TGTGCCAGCAGTTACTACAGGGGAAAGATTAGCAATCAGCCCCAGCATTTT.

Here the CDR3 DNA reads TGTGCCACCAGCAGAGATCCACAGAACTATGGCTACACCTTC. Translated: CATSRDPQNYGYTF. V usage is TRBV15 and J usage is TRBJ1-2, with D unclear. There are 14 residues in the CDR3. V was pared by 0 bases and J by 2 bases, with 7 bases between. In germline, CDR1 is LNHNV, CDR2 YYDKDF (reference sequence).

This chain connects TRBV6-5 to TRBJ2-3; D unclear. V was shortened by 2 bases and J by 6 bases, with 6 bases between the two germline ends. CDR1 and CDR2 from the germline V gene are MNHEY and SVGAGI. The CDR3 has 12 amino acids. The CDR3, as DNA: TGTGCCAGCAGTTACGATGGGGATACGCAGTATTTT. Protein: CASSYDGDTQYF.

The J gene is TRBJ1-5, the V gene TRBV27; no clear D gene. Germline loops: CDR1 MNHEY, CDR2 SMNVEV (reference sequence). Trimming took off 4 bases at V and 4 bases at J, with 11 bases between the two ends. CDR3 length: 14 amino acids. As DNA, the CDR3 is TGTGCCAGCAGTTGGGGTTTGGGAAATCAGCCCCAGCATTTT. Its translation is CASSWGLGNQPQHF.